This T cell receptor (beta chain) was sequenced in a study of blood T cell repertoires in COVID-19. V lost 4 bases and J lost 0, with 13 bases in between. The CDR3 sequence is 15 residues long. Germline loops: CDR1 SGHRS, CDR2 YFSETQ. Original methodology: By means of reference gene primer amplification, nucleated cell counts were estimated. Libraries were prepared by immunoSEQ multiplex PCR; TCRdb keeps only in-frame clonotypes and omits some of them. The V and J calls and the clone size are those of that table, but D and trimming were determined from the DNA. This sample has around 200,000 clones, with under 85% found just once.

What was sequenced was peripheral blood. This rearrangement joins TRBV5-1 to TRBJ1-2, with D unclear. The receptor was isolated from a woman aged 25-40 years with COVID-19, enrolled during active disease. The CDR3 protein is CASSLGSGANYGYTF. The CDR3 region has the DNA TGCGCCAGCAGCCTGGGGAGCGGGGCTAACTATGGCTACACCTTC. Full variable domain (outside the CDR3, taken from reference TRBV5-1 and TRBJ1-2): KAGVTQTPRYLIKTRGQQVTLSCSPISGHRSVSWYQQTPGQGLQFLFEYFSETQRNKGNFPGRFSGRQFSNSRSEMNVSTLELGDSALYLCASSLGSGANYGYTFGSGTRLTVV.